Listed here is a single TCR beta chain. This specimen belongs to a study of PD-L1 blockade in urothelial cancer. Study-level information: Peripheral blood specimens exhibited a median yield of around 140,000 T cells.

V was clipped by 4 bases and J by 7 bases; unmatched bases: 6. The CDR3 spans 14 residues. Germline V gene data show CDR1 as SGHRS and CDR2 as YFSETQ. Time point of the sample: peripheral blood 6 weeks after treatment start. Patient sample counts ranged from 1 to 8, pretreatment and on-treatment. Assay: immunoSEQ multiplex PCR; the TCRdb copy retains only in-frame clones and omits some. The repertoire holds about 90,000 clones, with approximately 82% as singletons. Material: PBMCs, obtained around atezolizumab (anti-PD-L1) treatment. The clonotype comes from a man between 65 and 80 years old with urothelial cancer. This chain uses TRBV5-1 with TRBJ2-1; TRBD1 agrees at 9 bases. CDR3 nucleotide sequence: TGCGCCAGCAGCGCCGGACAGGGGCAAAATGAGCAGTTCTTC. Residues: CASSAGQGQNEQFF.